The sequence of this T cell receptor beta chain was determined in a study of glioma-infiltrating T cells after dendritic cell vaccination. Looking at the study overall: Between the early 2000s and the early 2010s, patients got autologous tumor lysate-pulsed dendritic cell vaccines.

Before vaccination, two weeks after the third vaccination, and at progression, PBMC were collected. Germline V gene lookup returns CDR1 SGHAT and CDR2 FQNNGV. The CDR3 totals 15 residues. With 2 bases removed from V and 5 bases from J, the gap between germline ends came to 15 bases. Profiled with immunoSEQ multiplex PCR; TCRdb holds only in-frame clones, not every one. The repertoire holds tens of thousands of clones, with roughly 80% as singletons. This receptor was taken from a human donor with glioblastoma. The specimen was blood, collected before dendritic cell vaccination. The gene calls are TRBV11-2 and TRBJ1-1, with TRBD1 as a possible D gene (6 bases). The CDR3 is CASSLNQAGETEAFF. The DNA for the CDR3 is TGTGCCAGCAGCTTAAATCAGGCAGGGGAAACTGAAGCTTTCTTT.